This T cell receptor beta chain was recovered during a study of identifying expanded T cells in peripheral blood. Germline trimming cut 2 bases from V and 2 bases from J; bases unmatched to any gene: 17. CDR3 length: 20 amino acids. Germline V gives CDR1 SNHLY, CDR2 FYNNEI. The table came from immunoSEQ multiplex PCR; TCRdb's copy has only in-frame clones and leaves some out. The table has under 95,000 clones, approximately 89% seen once. The receptor was derived from a person between 18 and 75 years old in good health. Sequenced input: blood. The chain is built from TRBV2 and TRBJ2-5; TRBD2 agrees at 10 bases. In DNA form, the CDR3 reads TGTGCCAGCAGTGAAAACGCCGACCTAACGCTAGCGGGGGAGCAAGAGACCCAGTACTTC. Its translation: CASSENADLTLAGEQETQYF.